This T cell receptor beta chain is from a study of glioma-infiltrating T cells after dendritic cell vaccination. On the study more broadly: Glioblastoma patients came from Phase I and II dendritic cell vaccination trials.

The primer mix had 60 V beta and 13 J beta primers. Some clones are missing from TCRdb's copy, which holds only in-frame ones; the method was immunoSEQ multiplex PCR. This sample has 71,000 or so clones, with 81% found just once. This CDR3 is 12 amino acids long. The germline V and J ends were trimmed by 7 bases and 6 bases, with 9 bases remaining between them. The germline V gene encodes CDR1 SGHAT and CDR2 FQDESV (reference sequence). The source is a human donor with glioblastoma. This chain links TRBV11-1 with TRBJ2-2; possibly TRBD1 for D (5 bases). Source: blood, taken before dendritic cell vaccination. The CDR3 nucleotides read TGTGCCAGCAAAGGGGTCGCCGGGGAGCTGTTTTTT. Protein product: CASKGVAGELFF.